This TCR beta chain was identified in a study of blood T cell repertoires in COVID-19. On the study more broadly: Acute-phase and convalescent COVID-19 samples originated in the United States, Italy and Spain. PBMCs, B-cell-depleted T cells, or T cells provided the cDNA or gDNA that made up the material.

Participants' reported clinical history set cohort assignment. With 1 base clipped from V and 2 bases from J, the junction kept 1 base outside the gene matches. The CDR3 is 14 residues long. Assay used: immunoSEQ multiplex PCR; TCRdb lists only in-frame clones, some missing. The repertoire holds 150,000 to 200,000 clones, about 77% seen once, with about a sixth in the top ten. The rearrangement joins TRBV5-3 to TRBJ1-2, with 8 bases that match TRBD1. TRBV5-3 is identified as an open reading frame with a role that is uncertain. This TCR came from a woman aged 50 to 60 with acute COVID-19. Sequenced: PBMCs or T cells enriched from blood (not recorded which). This CDR3 is CARSLRDRNYGYTF. In DNA, the CDR3 is TGTGCCAGAAGCTTGAGGGACAGGAACTATGGCTACACCTTC.